This T cell receptor beta chain was retrieved from a study of blood T cell repertoires in COVID-19. In the study overall: Some COVID-19 samples were acute and others convalescent; all came from the United States, Italy and Spain. T cells, B-cell-depleted T cells, or PBMCs provided the cDNA or gDNA that served as material.

Germline CDR1 and CDR2: SGHRS and YFSETQ. This CDR3 comprises 14 residues. Trimming stripped 7 bases from V and 1 base from J, with 11 bases between. In the source study's methods: How many nucleated cells were present was estimated from reference gene primer amplification. Clones were sequenced by immunoSEQ multiplex PCR, and TCRdb holds only the in-frame ones, with some missing. V, J and clone size are those of that table, while D and trimming were read from the DNA. The table records 200,000 to 250,000 clones, roughly 84% of them present only once. This chain connects TRBV5-1 to TRBJ2-2; D is possibly TRBD1 (6 bases). Material for sequencing was peripheral blood. This receptor was obtained from a man aged 40-50 years with active or convalescent COVID-19. This CDR3 is CASLGTLNTGELFF. The CDR3 nucleotides read TGCGCCAGCCTGGGGACATTGAACACCGGGGAGCTGTTTTTT.